This T cell receptor (beta chain) was captured by sequencing in a study of blood T cells in healthy people across ages. Trimming left V 2 bases short and J 10 bases short, with 6 bases between. CDR3 size: 12 residues. Germline CDR1 and CDR2: LGHDT and YNNKEL (reference sequence). With a J-beta primer mix and a sample-barcoded 5' primer, a second PCR ran about 6 to 11 cycles. From the 5' RACE reads, TCRdb called clonotypes with MiXCR, one entry per CDR3 protein. The profile shows 650,000 to 950,000 distinct CDR3 sequences, more than 40% of them singletons. Sequenced sample: blood. V usage is TRBV3-1 and J usage is TRBJ1-6; D is unclear. This TCR came from a man in his sixties in good health. This CDR3 reads CASSQKGSPLHF. The CDR3 DNA follows: TGTGCCAGCAGCCAAAAGGGCTCACCCCTCCACTTT.